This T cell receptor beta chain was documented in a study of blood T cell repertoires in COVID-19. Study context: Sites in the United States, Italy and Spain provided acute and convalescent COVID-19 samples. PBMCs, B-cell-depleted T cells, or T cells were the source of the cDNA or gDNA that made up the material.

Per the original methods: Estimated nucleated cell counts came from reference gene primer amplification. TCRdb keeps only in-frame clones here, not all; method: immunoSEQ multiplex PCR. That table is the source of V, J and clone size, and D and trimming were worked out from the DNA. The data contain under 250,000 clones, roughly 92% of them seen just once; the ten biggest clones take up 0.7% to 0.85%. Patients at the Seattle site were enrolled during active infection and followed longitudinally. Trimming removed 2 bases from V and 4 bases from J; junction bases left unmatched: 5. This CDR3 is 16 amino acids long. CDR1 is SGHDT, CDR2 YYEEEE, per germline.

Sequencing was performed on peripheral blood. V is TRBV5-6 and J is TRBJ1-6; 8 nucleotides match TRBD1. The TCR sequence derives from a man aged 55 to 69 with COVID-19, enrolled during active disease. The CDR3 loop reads CASSFTRDRYNSPLHF. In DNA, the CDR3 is TGTGCCAGCAGCTTTACCCGGGACAGGTATAATTCACCCCTCCACTTT. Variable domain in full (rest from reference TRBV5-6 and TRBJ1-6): DAGVTQSPTHLIKTRGQQVTLRCSPKSGHDTVSWYQQALGQGPQFIFQYYEEEERQRGNFPDRFSGHQFPNYSSELNVNALLLGDSALYLCASSFTRDRYNSPLHFGNGTRLTVT.